This TCR beta chain was found in a study of STAT3 mutations in large granular lymphocyte leukemia. About this clone: Its antigen is not identified.

CDR1 and CDR2 (germline): SGHVS, FQNEAQ. This CDR3 is 16 amino acids long. With V trimmed by 4 bases and J by 7 bases, 12 bases remained unmatched. Average productive template count per sample was about 44,000. The method was immunoSEQ multiplex PCR; TCRdb's version includes in-frame clones alone and lacks a portion of them. This table holds roughly 5,900 clones, roughly 86% found once. Notes on the study in general: In T-cell large granular lymphocyte leukemia, about half of patients showed multiple immunodominant subclonotypes.

This rearrangement joins TRBV7-8 to TRBJ2-1; TRBD2 matches at 8 bases. The sequencing sample was made of PBMCs. The sequence was obtained from a human donor with T large granular lymphocyte leukemia. Some clones in this sample may be carry-over from other donors' samples. The chain's CDR3 is CASSSKLAVPGNEQFF. The CDR3 bases are TGTGCCAGCAGCTCGAAACTAGCGGTCCCAGGGAATGAGCAGTTCTTC.